These 31 T cell receptor beta chains were all obtained from the same sample, sequenced in a study of a mutant IDH1 vaccine in newly diagnosed glioma (dated by TCRdb to about 2021). The time point tag for this specimen amounts to: week 5, during vaccination. Each vaccine dose was 300 ug of a 20-mer mutant IDH1 peptide in Montanide, given subcutaneously with topical imiquimod. These TCRs' antigens remain unknown. The library came from the immunoSEQ multiplex PCR assay. This immuneACCESS table, as held by TCRdb, lists in-frame sequences with V and J called but not all clones. Of the missing ones, under half trace to an unresolved V gene in checked studies; the others have no known cause. The sample table shows under 70,000 clones, and around 81% are seen once. The ten biggest clones cover around 3.4% of the sample. The sequencing here drew on PBMCs, taken from a glioma patient whose treatment included an IDH1 peptide vaccine. The receptors were sampled from a man between 25 and 39 years old with glioma.

V usage is TRBV11-2 and J usage is TRBJ2-7; D not resolved. Trimming cost V 0 bases and J 0 bases, with 6 bases left between them. Per germline, CDR1 SGHAT and CDR2 FQNNGV. The CDR3 totals 14 residues. The CDR3 DNA follows: TGTGCCAGCAGCTTAGATGTCGGCTCCTACGAGCAGTACTTC. This translates into CASSLDVGSYEQYF.

The rearrangement links TRBV2 to TRBJ2-3; D uncertain. CDR1 is SNHLY, CDR2 FYNNEI, per germline. The V gene lost 6 bases and the J gene lost 0 bases, with 13 bases spanning the gap. The CDR3 consists of 15 residues. CDR3 protein: CASRVGRISTDTQYF. The CDR3 nucleotides are TGTGCCAGCAGGGTGGGTAGGATAAGCACAGATACGCAGTATTTT.

The chain joins TRBV18 to TRBJ2-7; 10 bases are shared with TRBD2. This CDR3 is 15 amino acids long. Trimming removed 2 bases from V and 0 bases from J; junction bases left unmatched: 1. Germline CDR1 and CDR2: KGHSH and LQKENI. CDR3 sequence: CASSPRTSGSYEQYF. CDR3 bases: TGTGCCAGCTCACCAAGGACTAGCGGCTCCTACGAGCAGTACTTC.

The V and J genes are TRBV7-9 and TRBJ2-1; 15 bases match TRBD2. The trim removed 5 bases at V and 9 bases at J, leaving 5 bases unmatched. The germline V gene has CDR1 SEHNR and CDR2 FQNEAQ (reference sequence). The CDR3 covers 15 residues. CDR3 nucleotide sequence: TGTGCCAGCAGCCAGGGACTAGCGGGGGGTTTTGAGCAGTTCTTC. Amino acid sequence: CASSQGLAGGFEQFF.

This clone appeared a few times. The J gene is TRBJ1-1, the V gene TRBV6-5; 8 bases are shared with TRBD1. The length of the CDR3 is 14 residues. The V segment lost 10 bases and the J segment 0 bases; nucleotides outside the gene matches: 7. Germline V gene sequence: CDR1 MNHEY, CDR2 SVGAGI. The CDR3 DNA follows: TGTGCCACCCAGACAGGGGCGATGAACACTGAAGCTTTCTTT. Translated: CATQTGAMNTEAFF.

This chain links TRBV2 with TRBJ1-5; D remains unclear. CDR3 length equals 13 residues. The germline CDR1 and CDR2 sequences are SNHLY and FYNNEI. Between the trimmed V and J ends, which lost 5 bases and 4 bases, there was a span of 9 bases. The CDR3 loop is CASSYGWNQPQHF. The CDR3 DNA reads as TGTGCCAGCAGTTACGGTTGGAATCAGCCCCAGCATTTT.

The rearrangement joins TRBV27 to TRBJ2-1; D is uncertain. Germline assignment: CDR1 MNHEY and CDR2 SMNVEV (reference sequence). The V end lost 7 bases, the J end lost 0 bases, and 10 bases lay between the germline ends. This CDR3 has 14 amino acids. The CDR3 nucleotides read TGTGCCAGCACCGGGCCCCCCTCCTACAATGAGCAGTTCTTC. This gives the protein CASTGPPSYNEQFF.

This clone was recorded only once. The V and J genes are TRBV19 and TRBJ2-5; tentatively, D is TRBD1 (6 bases). The closer fit of TRBJ2-7 to the DNA end suggests the J call may be wrong. The CDR3 is made up of 12 amino acids. The germline CDR1 and CDR2 sequences are LNHDA and SQIVND (reference sequence). The CDR3 here is CASSIQGYEQYF. The DNA for the CDR3 is TGTGCCAGTAGTATACAGGGGTACGAGCAGTACTTC.

The chain's CDR3 is CASSLNTGIWNYGYTF. Written as DNA, the CDR3 is TGTGCCAGCAGCTTGAATACGGGAATTTGGAACTATGGCTACACCTTC. This chain joins TRBV7-8 and TRBJ1-2, with D uncertain. CDR3 length equals 16 residues. V was pared by 3 bases and J by 2 bases, with 16 bases between. Germline loops: CDR1 SGHVS, CDR2 FQNEAQ.

The J gene is TRBJ1-6, the V gene TRBV6-1, with D perhaps matching TRBD1 (5 bases). Germline V gene lookup returns CDR1 MNHNS and CDR2 SASEGT. Trimming pared 2 bases from V and 0 bases from J, leaving 14 bases between. There are 18 residues in the CDR3. CDR3 sequence (DNA): TGTGCCAGCAGTGAACGAACGGGGGGGAGCTCCTATAATTCACCCCTCCACTTT. Protein sequence: CASSERTGGSSYNSPLHF.

This chain links TRBV15 with TRBJ1-2, with D possibly TRBD1 on 5 matching bases. The V end was cut by 3 bases, the J end by 8 bases, with 13 bases between. Germline V lookup: CDR1 LNHNV, CDR2 YYDKDF (reference sequence). The CDR3 totals 13 residues. The DNA for the CDR3 is TGTGCCACCAGCAGGGCGTCTCGGGACGGCTACACCTTC. It translates to CATSRASRDGYTF.

This clone was observed a handful of times. The chain links TRBV2 to TRBJ1-1; D remains ambiguous. V was clipped by 3 bases and J by 5 bases, with 4 bases between them. The CDR3 contains 11 residues. The germline CDR1 and CDR2 sequences are SNHLY and FYNNEI. The CDR3 DNA follows: TGTGCCAGCAGTGAGTATACTGAAGCTTTCTTT. Amino acids: CASSEYTEAFF.

J is TRBJ2-1 and V is TRBV4-1; 12 nucleotides agree with TRBD1. CDR3 size: 19 residues. In germline, CDR1 is MGHRA, CDR2 YSYEKL. V trimming: 0 bases; J trimming: 7 bases; junction bases outside the gene matches: 13. The CDR3 is CASSQDRRGQGARRNEQFF. CDR3 DNA: TGCGCCAGCAGCCAAGATAGGCGGGGACAGGGGGCACGAAGGAATGAGCAGTTCTTC.

The chain carries TRBV5-1 and TRBJ2-6; 7 bases align to TRBD1. The V gene's germline CDR1 is SGHRS and CDR2 YFSETQ. The CDR3 covers 17 residues. The V segment lost 2 bases and the J segment 4 bases; nucleotides outside the gene matches: 9. In DNA, the CDR3 is TGCGCCAGCAGCTTAAGGGACAGCCCGGGAGGGGCCAACGTCCTGACTTTC. This translates into CASSLRDSPGGANVLTF.

The V call is TRBV5-5, the J call TRBJ2-2; D is possibly TRBD1 (6 bases). Trimming shortened V by 3 bases and J by 3 bases, and 9 bases separated the two germline ends. Germline values: CDR1 SGHKS, CDR2 YYEKEE (reference sequence). This CDR3 comprises 14 residues. The CDR3 spells CASSWGPYTGELFF. CDR3 sequence (DNA): TGTGCCAGCAGCTGGGGGCCGTACACCGGGGAGCTGTTTTTT.

This chain uses TRBV5-1 with TRBJ2-5, with D tentatively TRBD2 (6 bases). Looked up from germline, CDR1 is SGHRS and CDR2 is YFSETQ. V shed 3 bases and J shed 4 bases, with 10 bases lying between them. The CDR3 extends over 13 amino acids. CDR3 sequence reads: CASSYGGRETQYF. The CDR3, as DNA: TGCGCCAGCAGCTATGGGGGGAGAGAGACCCAGTACTTC.

The chain joins TRBV2 to TRBJ2-7; possibly TRBD1 for D (5 bases). With 4 bases removed from V and 3 bases from J, the gap between germline ends came to 7 bases. Germline-derived CDR1 and CDR2 are SNHLY and FYNNEI. The CDR3 sequence is 12 residues long. The CDR3 spells CASSGQLYEQYF. The DNA for the CDR3 is TGTGCCAGCAGTGGACAGCTCTACGAGCAGTACTTC. The full variable domain, with the rest looked up from reference TRBV2 and TRBJ2-7, is EPEVTQTPSHQVTQMGQEVILRCVPISNHLYFYWYRQILGQKVEFLVSFYNNEISEKSEIFDDQFSVERPDGSNFTLKIRSTKLEDSAMYFCASSGQLYEQYFGPGTRLTVT.

J is TRBJ2-7 and V is TRBV15; D gene unclear. Trimming shortened V by 3 bases and J by 3 bases, and 12 bases separated the two germline ends. CDR1 is LNHNV and CDR2 is YYDKDF in the germline V gene (reference sequence). The CDR3 runs to 14 residues. Here the CDR3 reads CATSRARVSYEQYF. Here the CDR3 DNA reads TGTGCCACCAGCAGGGCTCGGGTGAGCTACGAGCAGTACTTC.

This clone was seen more than once but under ten times. This chain links TRBV5-6 with TRBJ1-1; no definite D call. The CDR3 consists of 12 residues. CDR1 is SGHDT, CDR2 YYEEEE, per germline. Trimming removed 0 bases from V and 6 bases from J, with 6 bases in between. CDR3 residues: CASSLGYAEAFF. For the CDR3, the DNA is TGTGCCAGCAGCTTGGGATACGCTGAAGCTTTCTTT.

The rearrangement uses TRBV4-1 and TRBJ1-3; 10 positions match TRBD1. The germline V gene encodes CDR1 MGHRA and CDR2 YSYEKL. V dropped 5 bases and J dropped 3; count of bases not matched to a gene: 13. CDR3 length: 18 amino acids. CDR3 DNA sequence: TGCGCCAGCAGCTGGACAGGGGGTGCTAGTAAATATGGAAACACCATATATTTT. As protein: CASSWTGGASKYGNTIYF.

V is TRBV27 and J is TRBJ2-3, with TRBD2 identical over 8 bases. The length of the CDR3 is 15 residues. After removal of 5 bases from V and 0 bases from J, the junction contained 4 bases not matched to a gene. Germline V lookup: CDR1 MNHEY, CDR2 SMNVEV (reference sequence). The CDR3 region is CASSPRGGSTDTQYF. CDR3 in DNA: TGTGCCAGCAGTCCCCGGGGGGGGAGCACAGATACGCAGTATTTT.

Only a few counts were recorded for this clone. The rearrangement links TRBV19 to TRBJ1-1, with a possible D match to TRBD1 (6 bases). This CDR3 is built from 14 residues. CDR1 is LNHDA, CDR2 SQIVND, per germline (reference sequence). Trimming shortened V by 5 bases and J by 0 bases, and 10 bases separated the two germline ends. CDR3 loop: CASSLGHLNTEAFF. The CDR3 bases are TGTGCCAGTAGTCTGGGACACCTGAACACTGAAGCTTTCTTT.

About this clone: This specimen includes other DNA sequences encoding the same CDR3. The rearrangement uses TRBV6-1 and TRBJ2-2; D is undetermined. Trimming stripped 6 bases from V and 3 bases from J, with 8 bases between. CDR3 size: 13 residues. The germline V gene encodes CDR1 MNHNS and CDR2 SASEGT. The CDR3 DNA reads TGTGCCAGCAGGGATCTGGACACCGGGGAGCTGTTTTTT. It is translated as CASRDLDTGELFF.

The chain combines TRBV7-9 with TRBJ1-1; 7 bases line up with TRBD1. CDR3 size: 15 residues. Germline lookup yields CDR1 SEHNR and CDR2 FQNEAQ (reference sequence). The junction had 8 bases not matched to a gene; V was cut back by 4 bases and J by 3 bases. Written as DNA, the CDR3 is TGTGCCAGCAGCTCCCTCAGGGGGGGGGACACTGAAGCTTTCTTT. Translating it yields CASSSLRGGDTEAFF.

The rearrangement joins TRBV29-1 to TRBJ2-3; 12 bases agree with TRBD2. The CDR3 is 14 residues long. From germline, CDR1 is SQVTM and CDR2 ANQGSEA. Trimming cost V 3 bases and J 3 bases; bases outside gene matches: 1. CDR3 sequence (DNA): TGCAGCGTTGACGGACTAGCGGGGACAGATACGCAGTATTTT. Translation: CSVDGLAGTDTQYF.

The rearrangement links TRBV28 to TRBJ1-2; TRBD1 is a possible D gene (6 bases). The ends were cut back, 6 bases at V and 4 bases at J, with 18 bases in the middle. CDR3 size: 15 residues. Germline CDR1 is MDHEN and CDR2 is SYDVKM. DNA for the CDR3: TGTGCCAGCAGAACTGCGGAACAGGGCTTCTATGGCTACACCTTC. It is translated as CASRTAEQGFYGYTF.

The gene calls are TRBV7-2 and TRBJ2-3, with 8 bases fitting TRBD2. The germline V gene encodes CDR1 SGHTA and CDR2 FQGNSA. After removal of 6 bases from V and 4 bases from J, the junction contained 6 bases not matched to a gene. This CDR3 has 14 amino acids. DNA for the CDR3: TGTGCCAGCAGTTCTGGACTAGCCCCAGATACGCAGTATTTT. This translates into CASSSGLAPDTQYF.

V is TRBV29-1 and J is TRBJ2-5; 7 bases are shared with TRBD2. V lost 7 bases and J lost 5; bases outside the gene matches: 13. Germline V gives CDR1 SQVTM, CDR2 ANQGSEA. This CDR3 contains 14 residues. This CDR3 reads CSAPFGGRVETQYF. CDR3 nucleotide sequence: TGCAGCGCACCTTTCGGGGGGAGAGTGGAGACCCAGTACTTC. The complete variable domain, with remaining parts taken from reference TRBV29-1 and TRBJ2-5, reads SAVISQKPSRDICQRGTSLTIQCQVDSQVTMMFWYRQQPGQSLTLIATANQGSEATYESGFVIDKFPISRPNLTFSTLTVSNMSPEDSSIYLCSAPFGGRVETQYFGPGTRLLVL.

The gene calls are TRBV2 and TRBJ1-5; the D is unclear. V was shortened by 6 bases and J by 15 bases, with 24 bases between the two germline ends. CDR3 length: 14 residues. Germline loops: CDR1 SNHLY, CDR2 FYNNEI. As DNA, the CDR3 is TGTGCCAGCAGCGCAGTGTATGGGTCCGGGCCGCGGCATTTT. Protein product: CASSAVYGSGPRHF. Variable domain in full (rest from reference TRBV2 and TRBJ1-5): EPEVTQTPSHQVTQMGQEVILRCVPISNHLYFYWYRQILGQKVEFLVSFYNNEISEKSEIFDDQFSVERPDGSNFTLKIRSTKLEDSAMYFCASSAVYGSGPRHFGDGTRLSIL.

The rearrangement links TRBV2 to TRBJ2-6; D may be TRBD1 (6 bases). CDR1 is SNHLY, CDR2 FYNNEI, per germline. The CDR3 loop spans 15 amino acids. V was trimmed by 8 bases and J by 4 bases, leaving 15 bases between them. This chain's CDR3 is CASWVGGYGANVLTF. The CDR3 DNA is TGTGCCAGCTGGGTTGGGGGCTACGGGGCCAACGTCCTGACTTTC. Complete variable domain (other parts from reference TRBV2 and TRBJ2-6): EPEVTQTPSHQVTQMGQEVILRCVPISNHLYFYWYRQILGQKVEFLVSFYNNEISEKSEIFDDQFSVERPDGSNFTLKIRSTKLEDSAMYFCASWVGGYGANVLTFGAGSRLTVL.

The V call is TRBV28, the J call TRBJ1-6; no definite D call. The CDR3 runs 17 residues. Germline-derived CDR1 and CDR2 are MDHEN and SYDVKM. The ends were cut back, 9 bases at V and 0 bases at J, with 18 bases in the middle. CDR3 nucleotide sequence: TGTGCCAGTCTCAGGAGGAAGGCGGGCTCCTATAATTCACCCCTCCACTTT. Amino acid sequence: CASLRRKAGSYNSPLHF.